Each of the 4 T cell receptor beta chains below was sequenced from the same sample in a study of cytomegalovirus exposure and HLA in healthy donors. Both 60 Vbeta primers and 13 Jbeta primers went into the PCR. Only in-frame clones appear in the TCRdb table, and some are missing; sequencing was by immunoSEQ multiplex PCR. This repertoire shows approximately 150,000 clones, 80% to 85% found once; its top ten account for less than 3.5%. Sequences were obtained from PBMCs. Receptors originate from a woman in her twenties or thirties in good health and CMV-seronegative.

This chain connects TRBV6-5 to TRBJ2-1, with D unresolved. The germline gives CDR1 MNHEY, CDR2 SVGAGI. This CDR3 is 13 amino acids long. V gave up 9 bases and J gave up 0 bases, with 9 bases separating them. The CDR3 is CASKSSSYNEQFF. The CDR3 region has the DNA TGTGCCAGTAAAAGTAGCTCCTACAATGAGCAGTTCTTC.

The CDR3 sequence is CASSLTGQGNYEQYF. The CDR3, as DNA: TGTGCCAGCAGTTTAACAGGACAGGGGAACTACGAGCAGTACTTC. V usage is TRBV27 and J usage is TRBJ2-7, with 9 bases matching TRBD1. The CDR3 spans 15 residues. The J segment lost 3 bases and the V segment lost 2 bases, leaving 5 bases of the junction unmatched. Germline V gives CDR1 MNHEY, CDR2 SMNVEV (reference sequence).

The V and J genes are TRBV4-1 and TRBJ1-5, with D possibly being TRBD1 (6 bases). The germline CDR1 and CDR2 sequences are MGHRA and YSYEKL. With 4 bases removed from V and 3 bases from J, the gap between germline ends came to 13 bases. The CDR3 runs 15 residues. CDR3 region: CASSPTGPYNQPQHF. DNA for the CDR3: TGCGCCAGCAGCCCTACAGGGCCCTACAATCAGCCCCAGCATTTT.

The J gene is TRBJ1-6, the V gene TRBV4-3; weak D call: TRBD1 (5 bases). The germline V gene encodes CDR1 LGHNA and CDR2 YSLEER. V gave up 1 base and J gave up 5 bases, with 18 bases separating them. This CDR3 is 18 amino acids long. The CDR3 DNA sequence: TGCGCCAGCAGCCAAGGGTCGAGAAGGGGCGGTAATAATTCACCCCTCCACTTT. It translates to CASSQGSRRGGNNSPLHF.